This TCR beta chain was captured in a study of blood T cells in healthy people across ages. Findings and limits, study-wide: Across the age range, TCR beta diversity per million T cells fell in a roughly linear way. It was not possible, with unsorted PBMCs, to conclusively compare naive and antigen-experienced cells.

In germline, CDR1 is SGHTA, CDR2 FQGNSA. This CDR3 is 12 amino acids long. With regard to this clonotype: Its antigen is currently unknown. At one of its ends the junction is not consistent with the germline gene, which may arise from a read error.

Then a second PCR, running about 6 to 12 cycles, was carried out with a sample-barcoded 5' primer and a J-beta primer mix. Researchers report that a template-switch adaptor with 12 random nucleotides tagged each cDNA molecule. TCRdb re-called the 5' RACE reads through MiXCR, storing one row per CDR3 protein. The profile covers about 2 million distinct CDR3 sequences, with around 50% appearing a single time and approximately 2% taken by the ten largest. The chain has TRBV7-2 and TRBJ1-4, with 8 positions matching TRBD1. Input material: blood. The clonotype comes from a woman aged 40-49 years in good health. In nucleotides, the CDR3 is TGTGCCTGCAGCTTAGACAGGGGAAGGCTGTTTTTT. It yields the protein CACSLDRGRLFF.